Following are 30 T cell receptor beta chains from one sample sequenced in a study of T cell clonality in common variable immunodeficiency. Clones were read by immunoSEQ multiplex PCR, and TCRdb kept only the in-frame ones, dropping some. Observed in the sample are about 37,000 clones, none of them singletons. The sample consisted of peripheral blood mononuclear cells. These receptors all come from a person between 18 and 70 years old in good health.

In this sample, this clone turned up many times. The DNA ends 3 residues before the CDR3 does, and the rest of the CDR3 is filled in from the germline J gene. The chain uses TRBV30 and TRBJ2-7; 7 nucleotides match TRBD2. The CDR3 spans 12 residues. V lost 4 bases to trimming and J lost 6 bases; unmatched junction nucleotides: 6. Germline values: CDR1 GTSNPN, CDR2 SVGIG (reference sequence). The sequenced part of the CDR3 DNA is TGTGCCTGGACCTTTCCGGGGGGCGAG. The encoded protein is CAWTFPGGE. The full CDR3 sequence reads CAWTFPGGEQYF.

This clone came up many times. The read comes to an end 3 residues before the CDR3 does, leaving the germline J gene to fill in the end. V usage is TRBV20-1 and J usage is TRBJ2-4, with TRBD1 matching over 7 bases. CDR1 DFQATT and CDR2 SNEGSKA come from the germline V gene (reference sequence). The CDR3 loop spans 16 amino acids. The DNA read from the CDR3 is TGCAGTGCGAAGGCCACTCCGACAGGGCCTGTGTATGGT. Protein: CSAKATPTGPVYG. The full CDR3 protein is CSAKATPTGPVYGQYF.

About this clone: The missing CDR3 end, 3 residues past where the read stops, is filled in from the germline J gene. The J gene is TRBJ2-7, the V gene TRBV19, with D possibly matching TRBD1 (6 bases). V was shortened by 2 bases and J by 3 bases, with 14 bases between the two germline ends. The CDR3 is made up of 15 amino acids. CDR1 and CDR2 from the germline V gene are LNHDA and SQIVND (reference sequence). CDR3 region: CASSILGALIYEQYF. Incomplete CDR3 DNA: TGTGCCAGTAGTATACTGGGGGCCCTTATCTACGAG.

Many counts were recorded for this clone. The sequence runs out 3 residues before the end of the CDR3; the remainder is reconstructed from the germline J gene. J is TRBJ2-4 and V is TRBV19, with 7 bases identical to TRBD1. The CDR3 extends over 14 amino acids. CDR1 is LNHDA, CDR2 SQIVND, per germline (reference sequence). V shed 5 bases, J shed 3 bases, and the junction held 4 bases outside the gene matches. The CDR3 bases that were read are TGTGCCAGTAGTCAGGACAGGTTCAAAAACATT. It yields the protein CASSQDRFKNI. The complete CDR3 sequence is CASSQDRFKNIQYF.

Comments on this clone: The read terminates 3 residues before the CDR3 end, so the remaining end is supplied by the germline J gene. The chain links TRBV5-3 to TRBJ2-6; unclear D gene. TRBV5-3 is assigned to the ORF class and has an uncertain function. The CDR3 covers 16 residues. V shed 0 bases and J shed 0 bases, with 7 bases lying between them. The CDR3 is CARSLGACSGANVLTF. The covered CDR3 bases are TGTGCCAGAAGCTTGGGGGCCTGCTCTGGGGCCAACGTC.

This clone was detected ten times or more. The missing CDR3 end, 3 residues past where the read stops, is filled in from the germline J gene. This rearrangement joins TRBV12-3 or TRBV12-4 to TRBJ1-2; 9 bases match TRBD1. The CDR3 consists of 15 residues. Losses at the gene ends were 0 bases for V and 7 bases for J; bases not matched to a gene: 6. The CDR3 region is CASSLAGTGRIGYTF. The CDR3 DNA, read in part, is TGTGCCAGCAGTTTAGCCGGGACAGGGAGGATTGGC.

This clone came up many times. The sequenced fragment ends 3 residues before the CDR3 boundary, so the rest is inferred from the germline J gene. J is TRBJ1-6 and V is TRBV20-1; D is possibly TRBD1 (5 bases). The CDR3 spans 12 residues. Per germline, CDR1 DFQATT and CDR2 SNEGSKA (reference sequence). Trimming removed 1 base at V and 8 bases at J, with 6 bases between. The DNA read from the CDR3 is TGCAGTGCTAGAGCCAGGGATTCACCC. Translation gives CSARARDSP. The CDR3 as a whole reads CSARARDSPLHF.

This clone occurred many times. Read data end 3 residues before the CDR3 end; the end is taken from the germline J gene. This chain links TRBV20-1 with TRBJ2-7, with 13 bases identical to TRBD2. The CDR3 contains 19 residues. The V segment lost 0 bases and the J segment 2 bases; nucleotides outside the gene matches: 13. Germline V gene data show CDR1 as DFQATT and CDR2 as SNEGSKA (reference sequence). CDR3 amino acids: CSARDRTGELAGGPYEQYF. The covered CDR3 bases are TGCAGTGCTAGAGATCGGACAGGGGAACTAGCGGGAGGGCCCTACGAG.

Concerning this clone itself: Read coverage stops 3 residues before the CDR3 terminus; the germline J gene supplies the remainder. The chain employs TRBV30 and TRBJ2-2; the D gene is possibly TRBD1 (6 bases). The CDR3 has 14 residues. The V gene lost 1 base and the J gene lost 7 bases, with 13 bases spanning the gap. CDR1 GTSNPN and CDR2 SVGIG come from the germline V gene (reference sequence). The sequenced part of the CDR3 DNA is TGTGCCTGGAGTGGGGGGCCGCAGGGCGGGGAG. Translation gives CAWSGGPQGGE. The CDR3, in full, reads CAWSGGPQGGELFF.

This clone was counted at least ten times. Read coverage stops 3 residues before the CDR3 terminus; the germline J gene supplies the remainder. The rearrangement links TRBV29-1 to TRBJ2-7; maybe TRBD1 (6 bases). Per germline, CDR1 SQVTM and CDR2 ANQGSEA. The CDR3 length is 15 residues. Trimming shortened V by 3 bases and J by 3 bases, and 18 bases separated the two germline ends. CDR3 residues: CSVEGPQTGGYEQYF. CDR3 bases read: TGCAGCGTTGAGGGGCCGCAGACAGGAGGCTACGAG.

This clone has only a few counts. The read is 3 residues too short to cover the CDR3 end, so that end is filled in from the germline J gene. The chain is built from TRBV7-2 and TRBJ2-3; possible D gene TRBD2, 6 bases. This CDR3 contains 15 residues. Germline V gene sequence: CDR1 SGHTA, CDR2 FQGNSA. Trimming stripped 8 bases from V and 0 bases from J, with 15 bases between. This CDR3 reads CASPRRSGSTDTQYF. The DNA read from the CDR3 is TGTGCCAGCCCCCGCCGTAGCGGAAGCACAGATACG.

This clone was found many times. The read gets to within 3 residues of the CDR3 end, and the germline J gene fills in the rest. The chain joins TRBV30 to TRBJ1-2; 7 nucleotides agree with TRBD1. The CDR3 spans 15 residues. Germline CDR1 reads GTSNPN; CDR2 reads SVGIG (reference sequence). The junction had 8 bases not matched to a gene; V was cut back by 3 bases and J by 1 base. The CDR3 spells CAWSATGVGNYGYTF. The sequenced CDR3 bases are TGTGCCTGGAGCGCCACAGGGGTGGGTAACTATGGC.

This clone occurred many times. The read ends 3 residues early relative to the CDR3; the germline J gene fills the gap. J is TRBJ2-2 and V is TRBV30, with 10 bases lining up with TRBD1. Germline CDR1 GTSNPN, CDR2 SVGIG (reference sequence). CDR3 length: 14 residues. The CDR3 here is CAWSPGTGVEKLFF. The sequenced part of the CDR3 DNA is TGTGCCTGGAGTCCCGGGACAGGGGTTGAAAAG.

This clone came up many times. The CDR3 end falls 3 residues outside the read, so it is completed with the germline J gene. V is TRBV6-2 or TRBV6-3 and J is TRBJ2-5; TRBD1 matches at 7 bases. Trimming took 5 bases from V and 0 from J; bases not matched to a gene: 6. The germline V gene encodes CDR1 MNHEY and CDR2 SVGEGT. The CDR3 covers 15 residues. CDR3 sequence: CASSDRVFYQETQYF. The DNA read from the CDR3 is TGTGCCAGCAGTGACAGGGTTTTCTACCAAGAGACC.

Many counts were recorded for this clone. From the germline J gene comes the end of the CDR3, since the read stops 3 residues before it. The rearrangement uses TRBV28 and TRBJ1-4, with 7 bases matching TRBD1. This CDR3 comprises 13 residues. Germline V CDR1 and CDR2: MDHEN, SYDVKM. The junction had 4 bases not matched to a gene; V was cut back by 4 bases and J by 8 bases. The CDR3 is CASSWQGEEKLFF. Incomplete CDR3 DNA: TGTGCCAGCAGTTGGCAGGGGGAGGAAAAA.

This clone was found many times. The read halts 3 residues ahead of the CDR3 end, with the missing end drawn from the germline J gene. V is TRBV28 and J is TRBJ2-7, with 7 bases identical to TRBD1. CDR1 is MDHEN, CDR2 SYDVKM, per germline. The CDR3 spans 12 residues. With 4 bases clipped from V and 3 bases from J, the junction kept 0 bases outside the gene matches. The part of the CDR3 DNA that was read is TGTGCCAGCAGTTACAGGGGCTACGAG. It yields the protein CASSYRGYE. Given in full, the CDR3 is CASSYRGYEQYF.

This clone was found a few times. The CDR3 end falls 3 residues outside the read, so it is completed with the germline J gene. The chain links TRBV5-1 to TRBJ1-4; 7 nucleotides match TRBD1. CDR3 length equals 15 residues. Losses at the gene ends were 1 base for V and 7 bases for J; bases not matched to a gene: 7. Germline lookup yields CDR1 SGHRS and CDR2 YFSETQ. The CDR3: CASSLMGTEGEKLFF. The CDR3 DNA, read in part, is TGCGCCAGCAGCTTGATGGGGACAGAGGGTGAAAAA. Filled out from reference TRBV5-1 and TRBJ1-4, the complete variable domain reads KAGVTQTPRYLIKTRGQQVTLSCSPISGHRSVSWYQQTPGQGLQFLFEYFSETQRNKGNFPGRFSGRQFSNSRSEMNVSTLELGDSALYLCASSLMGTEGEKLFFGSGTQLSVL.

The sample holds many counts of this clone. The read terminates 3 residues ahead of where the CDR3 ends, so the germline J gene completes it. The V gene is TRBV7-6, the J gene TRBJ1-6; D perhaps matches TRBD1 (5 bases). The germline gives CDR1 SGHVS, CDR2 FNYEAQ. This CDR3 contains 16 residues. Trimming cost V 5 bases and J 0 bases, with 11 bases left between them. The CDR3 protein is CASSPQGGSYNSPLHF. Incomplete CDR3 DNA: TGTGCCAGCAGCCCTCAGGGCGGCTCCTATAATTCACCC.

This clone was detected only a few times. The read halts 3 residues ahead of the CDR3 end, with the missing end drawn from the germline J gene. This chain joins TRBV27 and TRBJ2-7; 7 bases match TRBD2. The CDR3 has 16 amino acids. Germline CDR1 reads MNHEY; CDR2 reads SMNVEV (reference sequence). V shed 4 bases and J 0 bases; nucleotides not matched to a gene: 9. Partial CDR3 DNA: TGTGCCAGCAGTTCCGCGCGACTAGCCAACTCCTACGAG. Its translation: CASSSARLANSYE. The complete CDR3 protein is CASSSARLANSYEQYF.

This clone came up many times. The sequence runs out 3 residues before the end of the CDR3; the remainder is reconstructed from the germline J gene. The chain is built from TRBV20-1 and TRBJ1-4; D might be TRBD1 (6 bases). CDR3 length: 16 amino acids. The germline V gene has CDR1 DFQATT and CDR2 SNEGSKA (reference sequence). Trimming cost V 3 bases and J 0 bases, with 14 bases left between them. CDR3 DNA (partial): TGCAGTGCTAGGTGGCAGGGGCGTGCAACTAATGAAAAA. Translation gives CSARWQGRATNEK. The whole CDR3 protein reads CSARWQGRATNEKLFF.

Ten or more counts support this clone. The read halts 3 residues ahead of the CDR3 end, with the missing end drawn from the germline J gene. The chain joins TRBV10-3 to TRBJ2-1, with 8 bases identical to TRBD2. The V gene end was trimmed by 5 bases and the J gene end by 2 bases; junction bases not matched to a gene: 5. The CDR3 is 15 residues long. Germline assignment: CDR1 ENHRY and CDR2 SYGVKD. The CDR3 bases that were read are TGTGCCATCAGTCCCCTAGCGGGCCCCTACAATGAG. Its protein is CAISPLAGPYNE. In full, the CDR3 is CAISPLAGPYNEQFF.

This clone was detected many times. Coverage ceases 3 residues before the CDR3 finishes, and the germline J gene fills in the end. The chain carries TRBV5-1 and TRBJ2-5, with a weak D call TRBD2 (6 bases). V lost 0 bases to trimming and J lost 1 base, with 7 bases between them. Germline CDR1 is SGHRS and CDR2 is YFSETQ. The CDR3 has 14 amino acids. Partial CDR3 DNA: TGCGCCAGCAGCTTGGGACTAGTCCAAGAGACC. This codes for CASSLGLVQET. The whole CDR3 is CASSLGLVQETQYF.

This clone was seen a handful of times. The read gets to within 3 residues of the CDR3 end, and the germline J gene fills in the rest. The gene calls are TRBV19 and TRBJ2-4, with TRBD1 identical over 7 bases. This CDR3 has 14 amino acids. The germline V gene encodes CDR1 LNHDA and CDR2 SQIVND (reference sequence). The sequenced CDR3 bases are TGTGCCAGTAGTGCGACAGGGTCTTACTATGGT. It yields the protein CASSATGSYYG. The CDR3 reads in full as CASSATGSYYGQYF.

This clone has ten or more counts. Read data end 3 residues before the CDR3 end; the end is taken from the germline J gene. This specimen includes other DNA sequences encoding the same CDR3. This chain connects TRBV5-4 to TRBJ1-4, with a possible D match to TRBD1 (5 bases). CDR1 and CDR2 from the germline V gene are SGHNT and YYREEE (reference sequence). CDR3 length: 13 residues. The covered CDR3 bases are TGTGCCAGCAGCTTACAGGACGAGGGGAAA. Amino acid sequence: CASSLQDEGK. The full CDR3 sequence reads CASSLQDEGKLFF.

This clone was recorded many times. The CDR3 goes on 3 residues after the read ends, and that part is filled in from the germline J gene. The rearrangement links TRBV11-2 to TRBJ2-7, with no clear D. The germline gives CDR1 SGHAT, CDR2 FQNNGV. The CDR3 totals 14 residues. Trimming stripped 5 bases from V and 5 bases from J, with 16 bases between. The part of the CDR3 DNA that was read is TGTGCCAGCAGCCAAGCAGGTTTTCCTAACGAG. Its translation: CASSQAGFPNE. The whole CDR3 region reads CASSQAGFPNEQYF.

This clone was seen a few times. The CDR3 end is not reached by the read, which stops 3 residues before it; the germline J gene fills it in. The V call is TRBV5-1, the J call TRBJ2-5, with 12 bases that match TRBD2. The CDR3 spans 17 residues. The V gene's germline CDR1 is SGHRS and CDR2 YFSETQ. V lost 2 bases to trimming and J lost 5 bases; unmatched junction nucleotides: 10. The CDR3 protein is CASSFGLAGGDTETQYF. Incomplete CDR3 DNA: TGCGCCAGCAGCTTCGGGCTAGCGGGGGGGGATACGGAGACC.

This clone was found many times. The CDR3 here is CASSEAGLAGGPREQFF. The sequenced CDR3 bases are TGTGCCAGCAGTGAAGCGGGTCTGGCGGGGGGGCCTCGTGAG. The chain links TRBV6-1 to TRBJ2-1, with 9 bases fitting TRBD2. The observed sequence ends 3 residues before the CDR3 terminus, with the missing tail filled in from the germline J gene. V lost 0 bases, J lost 9 bases, and 12 bases stayed unmatched. Per germline, CDR1 MNHNS and CDR2 SASEGT. This CDR3 region has 17 residues.

This clone was recorded at least ten times. The sequence runs out 3 residues before the end of the CDR3; the remainder is reconstructed from the germline J gene. The rearrangement uses TRBV20-1 and TRBJ1-5; TRBD1 aligns across 8 bases. CDR3 length equals 14 residues. With 6 bases clipped from V and 2 bases from J, the junction kept 6 bases outside the gene matches. Looked up from germline, CDR1 is DFQATT and CDR2 is SNEGSKA (reference sequence). The chain's CDR3 is CSAATGEGNQPQHF. Incomplete CDR3 DNA: TGCAGTGCAGCGACAGGGGAGGGCAATCAGCCC.

This clone was counted a few times. Read sequence stops 3 residues before the CDR3 end, and the germline J gene provides the missing end. This chain links TRBV5-1 with TRBJ2-2, with TRBD2 matching over 8 bases. The CDR3 is made up of 16 amino acids. Germline trimming cut 2 bases from V and 2 bases from J; bases unmatched to any gene: 5. The germline CDR1 and CDR2 sequences are SGHRS and YFSETQ. Partial CDR3 DNA: TGCGCCAGCAGCTTCTATGCGGGAGGTAACACCGGGGAG. It yields the protein CASSFYAGGNTGE. The whole CDR3 protein is CASSFYAGGNTGELFF.

This clone was observed at least ten times. CDR3: CASRKGETQYF. Incomplete CDR3 DNA: TGTGCCAGTAGGAAGGGGGAGACC. The J gene is TRBJ2-5, the V gene TRBV19; perhaps TRBD1 as D (5 bases). The observed sequence ends 3 residues before the CDR3 terminus, with the missing tail filled in from the germline J gene. Trimming took 6 bases from V and 5 from J, leaving 7 bases between them. The CDR3 sequence is 11 residues long. CDR1 and CDR2 from the germline V gene are LNHDA and SQIVND (reference sequence).